These 28 T cell receptor beta chains share one sample of origin, sequenced in a study of cytotoxic CD8 clonotypes in ibrutinib-treated CLL. Libraries were prepared by immunoSEQ multiplex PCR; TCRdb keeps only in-frame clonotypes and omits some of them. The data hold fewer than 70,000 clones, with approximately 75% observed a single time. The specimen was PBMCs, collected after 12 months of ibrutinib treatment. These receptors were obtained from a human donor with chronic lymphocytic leukemia.

The V gene is TRBV2, the J gene TRBJ2-1; a possible D gene is TRBD1 (6 bases). Germline CDR1 reads SNHLY; CDR2 reads FYNNEI. Trimming shortened V by 4 bases and J by 14 bases, and 15 bases separated the two germline ends. The CDR3 runs 12 residues. The CDR3 reads CASSVQGDVEFF. In DNA form, the CDR3 reads TGTGCCAGCAGTGTACAGGGTGATGTGGAGTTCTTC.

The chain combines TRBV19 with TRBJ2-3; no clear D gene. V gave up 3 bases and J gave up 2 bases, with 21 bases separating them. CDR1 is LNHDA, CDR2 SQIVND, per germline (reference sequence). This CDR3 is built from 18 residues. The CDR3 spells CASSIFARTSVNTDTQYF. The CDR3 DNA sequence: TGTGCCAGTAGTATCTTCGCGAGGACCTCAGTAAACACAGATACGCAGTATTTT.

The chain is built from TRBV6-5 and TRBJ1-1; D possibly corresponds to TRBD1 (5 bases). Germline CDR1 and CDR2: MNHEY and SVGAGI. CDR3 size: 13 residues. Trimming removed 9 bases from V and 8 bases from J, with 19 bases in between. The DNA for the CDR3 is TGTGCCAGTTCCCGGGACCCCGAGCGCGAAGCTTTCTTT. Protein sequence: CASSRDPEREAFF.

On this clone: This may arise from a read error, as a much more abundant clone is one base away. The chain has TRBV5-1 and TRBJ2-5, with D tentatively TRBD1 or TRBD2 (5 bases each). The V gene's germline CDR1 is SGHRS and CDR2 YFSETQ. The CDR3 extends over 11 amino acids. The DNA of the CDR3 is TGCGCCAGCAGGGGGGAAGAGGCCCAGTACTTC. This codes for CASRGEEAQYF.

The gene calls are TRBV5-4 and TRBJ2-3; 9 positions match TRBD2. Germline CDR1 is SGHNT and CDR2 is YYREEE (reference sequence). This CDR3 contains 13 residues. The J segment lost 5 bases and the V segment lost 5 bases, leaving 3 bases of the junction unmatched. CDR3 DNA: TGTGCCAGCAGATCGCGGGGGGGAGATACGCAGTATTTT. Its translation is CASRSRGGDTQYF. Variable domain in full (rest from reference TRBV5-4 and TRBJ2-3): ETGVTQSPTHLIKTRGQQVTLRCSSQSGHNTVSWYQQALGQGPQFIFQYYREEENGRGNFPPRFSGLQFPNYSSELNVNALELDDSALYLCASRSRGGDTQYFGPGTRLTVL.

This clone was picked up a small number of times. The chain joins TRBV11-2 to TRBJ2-5, with D perhaps matching TRBD1 or TRBD2 (5 bases each). The V gene lost 3 bases and the J gene lost 4 bases, with 9 bases spanning the gap. The CDR3 is 13 amino acids. CDR1 SGHAT and CDR2 FQNNGV come from the germline V gene. The CDR3 loop reads CASSFGDGETQYF. CDR3 in DNA: TGTGCCAGCAGCTTCGGGGACGGAGAGACCCAGTACTTC.

The chain links TRBV14 to TRBJ2-1; TRBD2 agrees at 10 bases. V gave up 2 bases and J gave up 0 bases; unmatched junction bases: 7. The CDR3 consists of 18 residues. Germline-derived CDR1 and CDR2 are SGHDN and FVKESK. The CDR3 here is CASSQKLAGSYSYNEQFF. As DNA, the CDR3 is TGTGCCAGCAGCCAAAAACTAGCGGGATCCTACTCCTACAATGAGCAGTTCTTC.

This rearrangement joins TRBV5-1 to TRBJ2-2; the match to TRBD1 covers 7 bases. Germline-derived CDR1 and CDR2 are SGHRS and YFSETQ. The CDR3 is 15 amino acids. J gave up 5 bases and V 3 bases, and 7 bases lay outside the gene matches. The CDR3 region has the DNA TGCGCCAGCAGCTGGGACGACAGGGAGACCGGGGAGCTGTTTTTT. Translation: CASSWDDRETGELFF.

This clone was seen more than once but under ten times. The genes are TRBV19 and TRBJ2-3, with TRBD2 matching 10 bases. Per the germline V gene, CDR1 is LNHDA and CDR2 is SQIVND (reference sequence). Germline trimming cut 4 bases from V and 3 bases from J; bases unmatched to any gene: 10. This CDR3 contains 17 residues. In nucleotides, the CDR3 is TGTGCCAGTAGTAGTATAGCGGGAGGTTTTTGGACAGATACGCAGTATTTT. Its protein product is CASSSIAGGFWTDTQYF. The variable domain in full, completed from reference TRBV19 and TRBJ2-3, reads DGGITQSPKYLFRKEGQNVTLSCEQNLNHDAMYWYRQDPGQGLRLIYYSQIVNDFQKGDIAEGYSVSREKKESFPLTVTSAQKNPTAFYLCASSSIAGGFWTDTQYFGPGTRLTVL.

V is TRBV19 and J is TRBJ2-7, with 8 bases that match TRBD1. This CDR3 spans 14 amino acids. CDR1 and CDR2 from the germline V gene are LNHDA and SQIVND (reference sequence). J gave up 0 bases and V 4 bases, and 2 bases lay outside the gene matches. The CDR3 DNA is TGTGCCAGTAGTAGGGACAGGACCTCCTACGAGCAGTACTTC. Translating gives CASSRDRTSYEQYF.

The chain employs TRBV2 and TRBJ2-5; 7 bases are shared with TRBD1. In germline, CDR1 is SNHLY, CDR2 FYNNEI. CDR3 length equals 15 residues. The V and J ends lost 3 bases and 8 bases, in that order; junction bases with no gene match: 12. The CDR3 nucleotides read TGTGCCAGCAGTGATTTACAGGGGATGGGTGAAACCCAGTACTTC. As protein: CASSDLQGMGETQYF.

The genes are TRBV4-3 and TRBJ2-7, with 11 bases identical to TRBD2. The CDR3 has 15 amino acids. In germline, CDR1 is LGHNA, CDR2 YSLEER. Trimming removed 4 bases from V and 4 bases from J; junction bases left unmatched: 6. The CDR3 coding sequence is TGCGCCAGCAGCCCCACCACTAGCGGGAGTTACGAGCAGTACTTC. Translation gives CASSPTTSGSYEQYF.

This rearrangement joins TRBV6-1 to TRBJ1-1; the D is unclear. The CDR3 extends over 12 amino acids. With 3 bases removed from V and 5 bases from J, the gap between germline ends came to 7 bases. Germline-derived CDR1 and CDR2 are MNHNS and SASEGT. CDR3 amino acids: CASSDRLTEAFF. CDR3 DNA sequence: TGTGCCAGCAGTGATAGGCTGACTGAAGCTTTCTTT.

This clone has just a few counts. The V gene is TRBV7-9, the J gene TRBJ1-2, with 7 bases that match TRBD1. This CDR3 is 15 amino acids long. The germline CDR1 and CDR2 sequences are SEHNR and FQNEAQ (reference sequence). V shed 0 bases and J 8 bases; nucleotides not matched to a gene: 9. The CDR3 region is CASSLADRTPWGYTF. In DNA, the CDR3 is TGTGCCAGCAGCTTAGCGGACAGGACCCCCTGGGGCTACACCTTC.

The V gene is TRBV4-1, the J gene TRBJ2-2; the D is unclear. This CDR3 is built from 13 residues. V was pared by 8 bases and J by 2 bases, with 9 bases between. Germline V gene lookup returns CDR1 MGHRA and CDR2 YSYEKL. This CDR3 reads CASLATNTGELFF. In DNA form, the CDR3 reads TGCGCCAGCCTGGCTACTAACACCGGGGAGCTGTTTTTT.

Note on this clone: One end of the junction varies from germline; a read error may be responsible. The V call is TRBV20-1, the J call TRBJ2-1, with TRBD2 identical over 7 bases. CDR1 and CDR2 (germline): DFQATT, SNEGSKA (reference sequence). This CDR3 region has 11 residues. This CDR3 reads CSTSVANEQFF. CDR3 sequence (DNA): TGCAGTACTAGCGTCGCCAATGAGCAGTTCTTC.

The J gene is TRBJ2-1, the V gene TRBV4-1; 8 bases line up with TRBD2. The CDR3 runs 15 residues. CDR1 and CDR2 (germline): MGHRA, YSYEKL. V lost 5 bases to trimming and J lost 5 bases; unmatched junction nucleotides: 8. For the CDR3, the DNA is TGCGCCAGCAGCGCCAGCGGGAGTCTCAACAATGAGCAGTTCTTC. Amino acid sequence: CASSASGSLNNEQFF.

The V and J genes are TRBV19 and TRBJ2-2; maybe TRBD1 (6 bases). The CDR3 spans 13 residues. Germline CDR1 LNHDA, CDR2 SQIVND (reference sequence). V gave up 7 bases and J gave up 6 bases, with 12 bases separating them. The DNA of the CDR3 is TGTGCCAGTAATACAGGGCAGGCCGGGGAGCTGTTTTTT. Residues: CASNTGQAGELFF.

This rearrangement joins TRBV5-4 to TRBJ2-6; D is perhaps TRBD1 (6 bases). The CDR3 is made up of 15 amino acids. CDR1 is SGHNT and CDR2 is YYREEE in the germline V gene (reference sequence). Trimming removed 3 bases from V and 1 base from J, with 8 bases in between. For the CDR3, the DNA is TGTGCCAGCAGCTATCAGGGGTCTGGGGCCAACGTCCTGACTTTC. Its protein is CASSYQGSGANVLTF.

This chain links TRBV7-9 with TRBJ2-1, with D hard to call. V was pared by 5 bases and J by 7 bases, with 12 bases between. The CDR3 covers 13 residues. Germline V gene lookup returns CDR1 SEHNR and CDR2 FQNEAQ (reference sequence). CDR3 DNA sequence: TGTGCCAGCAGCCCCCCCGGGTTAAATGAGCAGTTCTTC. Its protein is CASSPPGLNEQFF. The variable domain in full, with the rest retrieved from reference TRBV7-9 and TRBJ2-1, is DTGVSQNPRHKITKRGQNVTFRCDPISEHNRLYWYRQTLGQGPEFLTYFQNEAQLEKSRLLSDRFSAERPKGSFSTLEIQRTEQGDSAMYLCASSPPGLNEQFFGPGTRLTVL.

The chain has TRBV4-3 and TRBJ1-4; D gene unclear. CDR3 size: 17 residues. Germline V gene lookup returns CDR1 LGHNA and CDR2 YSLEER. V was clipped by 0 bases and J by 0 bases, with 11 bases between them. The CDR3 coding sequence is TGCGCCAGCAGCCAAGATCCTGTTTCAGCAACTAATGAAAAACTGTTTTTT. This gives the protein CASSQDPVSATNEKLFF.

The chain is built from TRBV25-1 and TRBJ1-5; D not resolved. V dropped 7 bases and J dropped 5 bases, with 6 bases sitting between them. Germline V lookup: CDR1 MGHDK, CDR2 SYGVNS. This CDR3 spans 11 amino acids. CDR3 coding DNA: TGTGCCAGCAAACAATATCAGCCCCAGCATTTT. This encodes CASKQYQPQHF.

This chain uses TRBV5-4 with TRBJ2-7; 11 bases line up with TRBD1. The CDR3 covers 15 residues. V lost 2 bases to trimming and J lost 2 bases; unmatched junction nucleotides: 3. Germline lookup yields CDR1 SGHNT and CDR2 YYREEE (reference sequence). CDR3 sequence reads: CASSFMGQGAYEQYF. In nucleotides, the CDR3 is TGTGCCAGCAGCTTCATGGGACAGGGGGCCTACGAGCAGTACTTC.

The genes are TRBV10-3 and TRBJ2-3; 7 bases are shared with TRBD2. J gave up 4 bases and V 0 bases, and 10 bases lay outside the gene matches. The CDR3 totals 17 residues. Germline CDR1 ENHRY, CDR2 SYGVKD. This CDR3 is CAISESAWDYRADTQYF. DNA for the CDR3: TGTGCCATCAGTGAGTCAGCTTGGGACTATAGAGCAGATACGCAGTATTTT.

The chain combines TRBV27 with TRBJ1-1, with TRBD1 as a possible D gene (5 bases). Germline V lookup: CDR1 MNHEY, CDR2 SMNVEV (reference sequence). V lost 6 bases and J 6 bases, leaving 26 bases between the germline ends. The CDR3 runs 17 residues. The CDR3 DNA sequence: TGTGCCAGCAGCCACATCCCGGGGGTTAGTCGTGGCCCTGAAGCTTTCTTT. Protein sequence: CASSHIPGVSRGPEAFF.

The chain combines TRBV30 with TRBJ2-1; 16 bases line up with TRBD2. The CDR3 runs to 19 residues. Per the germline V gene, CDR1 is GTSNPN and CDR2 is SVGIG (reference sequence). The junction had 13 bases not matched to a gene; V was cut back by 1 base and J by 7 bases. Written as DNA, the CDR3 is TGTGCCTGGAGTGCCGGCCTCCCCGGGACTAGCGGGAGGGTGAATGAGCAGTTCTTC. Translated: CAWSAGLPGTSGRVNEQFF.

This clone was detected once. The chain has TRBV5-1 and TRBJ2-2; no definite D call. This CDR3 has 14 residues. Germline V lookup: CDR1 SGHRS, CDR2 YFSETQ. The germline V and J ends were trimmed by 1 base and 3 bases, with 7 bases remaining between them. As DNA, the CDR3 is TGCGCCAGCAGCTTGTCCCCAGACACCGGGGAGCTGTTTTTT. Its protein product is CASSLSPDTGELFF.

V usage is TRBV7-7 and J usage is TRBJ1-5; D not certain. The germline CDR1 and CDR2 sequences are SSHAT and FNYEAQ (reference sequence). The CDR3 covers 14 residues. The CDR3: CASSGAGINQPQHF. CDR3 coding DNA: TGTGCTAGCTCGGGAGCGGGAATCAATCAGCCCCAGCATTTT.